A single TCR beta chain is shown here with its context. Antigen specificity is unknown. V dropped 6 bases and J dropped 1; count of bases not matched to a gene: 10. Germline CDR1 KGHSH, CDR2 LQKENI. The CDR3 consists of 18 residues. This entry comes from a study of T cells in localized non-small cell lung cancer. Study findings and constraints: Sequencing was restricted to one tumor region; therefore, heterogeneity remains possible.

Profiling relied on immunoSEQ multiplex PCR, and the TCRdb table lists in-frame clones only, not all of them. This sample has about 76,000 clones, with 70% to 85% found just once. The sample here was peripheral blood, taken before any cancer treatment. This chain connects TRBV18 to TRBJ2-5, with 14 bases identical to TRBD2. This receptor was identified in an older female donor with stage I lung adenocarcinoma. CDR3 nucleotide sequence: TGTGCCAGCTCCCAAAGGGGACTAGCGGGAGAGGCCCAAGAGACCCAGTACTTC. Its translation is CASSQRGLAGEAQETQYF.